This TCR beta chain was recorded in a study of OX40 agonist ivuxolimab in advanced cancers. Overall study context: Participants, approximately 80% male, averaged approximately 56 years of age, ranging from roughly 23 to 90.

Study findings and constraints: Among T cells, CD8+ cells averaged more expanded clones than CD4+ cells.

Only in-frame clones appear in the TCRdb table, and some are missing; sequencing was by immunoSEQ multiplex PCR. Of 55,000 to 65,000 clones in the sample, about 90% were seen once. With respect to this clone: The antigen remains undetermined.

Patients were ruled out by autoimmune disease history or systemic immunosuppression. The receptor comes from an adult with an advanced solid tumor such as melanoma, head and neck, liver or kidney cancer. The sample was CD4+ or CD8+ T cells sorted from blood, taken in a trial of the OX40 agonist ivuxolimab.

CDR3 nucleotide sequence: TGTGCCAGCAGTGGACAGAGCTCCACAGATACGCAGTATTTT. Amino acid sequence: CASSGQSSTDTQYF. The chain has TRBV27 and TRBJ2-3, with a possible D match to TRBD1 (6 bases). V was shortened by 5 bases and J by 2 bases, with 11 bases between the two germline ends. The CDR3 runs to 14 residues. Germline V gene sequence: CDR1 MNHEY, CDR2 SMNVEV (reference sequence).